The 4 T cell receptor beta chains below come from one sample, sequenced in a study of CD8 T cells in Susac syndrome. RNA totalling about 0.5 to 1 ug underwent reverse transcription with random hexamers. TCRdb re-derived calls from the immunoSEQ multiplex PCR reads in MiXCR, one entry per CDR3 protein. The sample includes more than 150,000 distinct CDR3 sequences, approximately 95% of them seen just once. The sequenced material came from CD8+ T cells from PBMCs. All receptors derive from a human donor with Susac syndrome.

The chain combines TRBV3-1 with TRBJ2-1; no definite D call. Germline V gene data show CDR1 as LGHDT and CDR2 as YNNKEL (reference sequence). The CDR3 extends over 15 amino acids. Trimming took off 5 bases at V and 2 bases at J, with 13 bases between the two ends. Here the CDR3 DNA reads TGTGCCAGCAGCTTATCCGGAATGGCCTACAATGAGCAGTTCTTC. Translation gives CASSLSGMAYNEQFF.

This chain joins TRBV7-9 and TRBJ2-2, with D unresolved. The CDR3 is made up of 16 amino acids. Germline CDR1 reads SEHNR; CDR2 reads FQNEAQ (reference sequence). V lost 5 bases to trimming and J lost 4 bases, with 17 bases between them. CDR3 in DNA: TGTGCCAGCAGCGGTGGAGCCCCAGTGGGCACCGGGGAGCTGTTTTTT. Translation gives CASSGGAPVGTGELFF.

The V gene is TRBV9, the J gene TRBJ2-3, with 10 nucleotides matching TRBD2. The V gene's germline CDR1 is SGDLS and CDR2 YYNGEE. After removal of 2 bases from V and 7 bases from J, the junction contained 7 bases not matched to a gene. The CDR3 sequence is 15 residues long. For the CDR3, the DNA is TGTGCCAGCAGCGTGGCTAGCGGGGGACCGAATACGCAGTATTTT. Translating gives CASSVASGGPNTQYF.

The chain is built from TRBV20-1 and TRBJ2-1, with D possibly called TRBD1 or TRBD2 (6 bases each). Germline CDR1 and CDR2: DFQATT and SNEGSKA (reference sequence). The germline V and J ends were trimmed by 0 bases and 5 bases, with 23 bases remaining between them. The CDR3 runs to 18 residues. CDR3 coding DNA: TGCAGTGCTAGAGACCTAAGGGCCTTGACTGGGGGGCACAATGAGCAGTTCTTC. It specifies CSARDLRALTGGHNEQFF.